In this sample, the clone carrying this T cell receptor beta chain turned up many times. Trimming cost V 6 bases and J 1 base; bases outside gene matches: 8. The CDR3 extends over 15 amino acids. Germline V gene lookup returns CDR1 MDHEN and CDR2 SYDVKM. TCRdb reprocessed the 5' RACE reads via MiXCR and lists one record per CDR3 protein. The sample holds around 30,000 distinct CDR3 sequences, 5% to 7% seen once. The data are from a study of early T cells in non-severe SARS-CoV-2 infection. The V call is TRBV28, the J call TRBJ2-7; TRBD1 aligns across 8 bases. The clonotype comes from an adult who was a healthcare worker with PCR-confirmed SARS-CoV-2 infection or an uninfected control (not recorded which). Input material: whole blood. In DNA, the CDR3 is TGTGCCAGCAGCCCCCCCGGACAGGGATCCTACGAGCAGTACTTC. This codes for CASSPPGQGSYEQYF.